The 18 T cell receptor beta chains given below trace back to one sample, sequenced in a study of CD8+ T cells in alopecia areata. Sequencing relied on a cDNA template that was reverse transcribed from extracted RNA. Libraries were prepared by immunoSEQ multiplex PCR; TCRdb keeps only in-frame clonotypes and omits some of them. In the table there are some 130,000 clones, more than 40% of which are singletons. This specimen was CD8+ T cells sorted from blood, taken at week 0. The receptors shown here come from a human donor with alopecia areata.

This sequence joins TRBV6-5 and TRBJ2-5, with 10 bases identical to TRBD2. CDR1 and CDR2 (germline): MNHEY, SVGAGI. V lost 7 bases and J lost 4; bases outside the gene matches: 9. This CDR3 region has 15 residues. CDR3 DNA sequence: TGTGCCAGCACCACAGCGGGGGGGTCCGGAGAGACCCAGTACTTC. It translates to CASTTAGGSGETQYF.

This clone was found a few times. This chain uses TRBV10-3 with TRBJ2-1; D uncertain. V lost 11 bases and J 3 bases, leaving 11 bases between the germline ends. Germline CDR1 is ENHRY and CDR2 is SYGVKD. This CDR3 spans 12 amino acids. CDR3 amino acids: CASRTVYNEQFF. The CDR3 DNA reads TGTGCCTCTCGGACGGTCTACAATGAGCAGTTCTTC.

The rearrangement joins TRBV2 to TRBJ1-2; D call uncertain. Trimming removed 3 bases at V and 8 bases at J, with 10 bases between. This CDR3 has 12 amino acids. Germline CDR1 and CDR2: SNHLY and FYNNEI. The CDR3 sequence: CASSEGDLGYTF. CDR3 coding DNA: TGTGCCAGCAGTGAGGGAGACCTGGGCTACACCTTC.

The V and J genes are TRBV30 and TRBJ1-5; TRBD1 is a possible D gene (5 bases). The CDR3 covers 13 residues. Germline V gives CDR1 GTSNPN, CDR2 SVGIG (reference sequence). Trimming stripped 0 bases from V and 7 bases from J, with 10 bases between. In DNA form, the CDR3 reads TGTGCCTGGAGTGTACAGGCGGCCCAGCCCCAGCATTTT. This gives the protein CAWSVQAAQPQHF.

This chain joins TRBV6-6 and TRBJ1-2; D is unclear. Germline V gene sequence: CDR1 MNHNY, CDR2 SVGAGI (reference sequence). The CDR3 is 11 residues long. Trimming shortened V by 8 bases and J by 3 bases, and 7 bases separated the two germline ends. The CDR3 protein is CASSKDYGYTF. CDR3 in DNA: TGTGCCAGCTCCAAAGACTATGGCTACACCTTC.

This clone was counted a few times. The chain carries TRBV4-1 and TRBJ2-5; D uncertain. The length of the CDR3 is 14 residues. Trimming shortened V by 2 bases and J by 5 bases, and 12 bases separated the two germline ends. CDR1 is MGHRA, CDR2 YSYEKL, per germline. CDR3 bases: TGCGCCAGCAGCCAAACGGGCCTTGTGGAGACCCAGTACTTC. Its translation is CASSQTGLVETQYF.

This clone was counted between two and nine times. V gene TRBV29-1 combines with J gene TRBJ2-3; 9 nucleotides match TRBD1. The V segment lost 6 bases and the J segment 3 bases; nucleotides outside the gene matches: 10. Germline CDR1 SQVTM, CDR2 ANQGSEA. The CDR3 has 15 residues. CDR3 loop: CSVVHGTGFTDTQYF. The DNA of the CDR3 is TGCAGCGTAGTGCACGGGACAGGGTTTACAGATACGCAGTATTTT.

This chain uses TRBV7-2 with TRBJ1-1; no reliable D call. Trimming took off 2 bases at V and 0 bases at J, with 10 bases between the two ends. The CDR3 has 15 residues. Per germline, CDR1 SGHTA and CDR2 FQGNSA. The CDR3, as DNA: TGTGCCAGCAGCTTAAGTAGCCAGCTGAACACTGAAGCTTTCTTT. Translation gives CASSLSSQLNTEAFF.

A few counts support this clone. CDR3 bases: TGTGCCAGCAGCTTATACCCCACAGGAGGTCCCGGGGAGCTGTTTTTT. Translation: CASSLYPTGGPGELFF. The chain has TRBV7-9 and TRBJ2-2, with D perhaps TRBD1 or TRBD2 (5 bases each). There are 16 residues in the CDR3. Trimming left V 2 bases short and J 6 bases short, with 16 bases between. Germline V gives CDR1 SEHNR, CDR2 FQNEAQ (reference sequence).

This clone was found a few times. This chain connects TRBV7-9 to TRBJ2-5; no definite D call. CDR3 length: 15 residues. The germline CDR1 and CDR2 sequences are SEHNR and FQNEAQ (reference sequence). Between the trimmed V and J ends, which lost 3 bases and 4 bases, there was a span of 15 bases. The CDR3 loop reads CASSFPPGAVETQYF. The CDR3, as DNA: TGTGCCAGCAGCTTCCCCCCGGGCGCTGTAGAGACCCAGTACTTC.

V usage is TRBV19 and J usage is TRBJ1-1; D gene uncertain. Between the trimmed V and J ends, which lost 6 bases and 1 base, there was a span of 18 bases. CDR1 is LNHDA and CDR2 is SQIVND in the germline V gene (reference sequence). This CDR3 is 16 amino acids long. CDR3 loop: CASRGLNGESNTEAFF. CDR3 nucleotide sequence: TGTGCCAGTAGAGGCTTGAACGGTGAGTCGAACACTGAAGCTTTCTTT.

This clone has a handful of counts. In DNA form, the CDR3 reads TGTGCCAGCAGCCACCCGACTAGCGGGGGTCCCGGGGAGCTGTTTTTT. Protein sequence: CASSHPTSGGPGELFF. J is TRBJ2-2 and V is TRBV7-9; 12 nucleotides line up with TRBD2. The CDR3 covers 16 residues. V dropped 5 bases and J dropped 6; count of bases not matched to a gene: 7. Germline-derived CDR1 and CDR2 are SEHNR and FQNEAQ (reference sequence).

The chain combines TRBV5-1 with TRBJ2-5; 8 bases map to TRBD1. With 5 bases clipped from V and 7 bases from J, the junction kept 7 bases outside the gene matches. Per germline, CDR1 SGHRS and CDR2 YFSETQ. The CDR3 extends over 13 amino acids. In DNA form, the CDR3 reads TGCGCCAGCAGTTTGACAGGGGCGCGGACCCAGTACTTC. This sequence encodes CASSLTGARTQYF.

The rearrangement joins TRBV14 to TRBJ2-1, with D unresolved. Trimming took 0 bases from V and 2 from J, leaving 14 bases between them. The CDR3 has 17 amino acids. CDR1 is SGHDN and CDR2 is FVKESK in the germline V gene. As DNA, the CDR3 is TGTGCCAGCAGCCAAGACCCCACCAGCTCGGCCTACAATGAGCAGTTCTTC. Translating it yields CASSQDPTSSAYNEQFF.

A few counts support this clone. Other DNA sequences in the same sample also yield this CDR3. This rearrangement joins TRBV7-8 to TRBJ2-7; D tentatively reads TRBD1 or TRBD2 (5 bases each). This CDR3 is 13 amino acids long. With 5 bases removed from V and 4 bases from J, the gap between germline ends came to 12 bases. Germline V gives CDR1 SGHVS, CDR2 FQNEAQ. The CDR3 bases are TGTGCCAGCAGCCCGGGGCCGAATTACGAGCAGTACTTC. Amino acids: CASSPGPNYEQYF.

This clone was counted only a few times. The V and J genes are TRBV13 and TRBJ2-1, with TRBD2 identical over 12 bases. The CDR3 has 16 residues. The J segment lost 4 bases and the V segment lost 4 bases, leaving 5 bases of the junction unmatched. Germline-derived CDR1 and CDR2 are PRHDT and FYEKMQ (reference sequence). The CDR3 loop reads CASSSRLAGEYNEQFF. The DNA of the CDR3 is TGTGCCAGCAGCTCCCGACTAGCGGGGGAGTACAATGAGCAGTTCTTC.

With respect to this clone: The same CDR3 can be traced to other DNA sequences in this sample. The chain uses TRBV5-6 and TRBJ2-7; D perhaps matches TRBD2 (6 bases). Trimming left V 2 bases short and J 3 bases short, with 9 bases between. The CDR3 has 13 residues. Germline values: CDR1 SGHDT, CDR2 YYEEEE. CDR3 sequence (DNA): TGTGCCAGCAGCTTCGGGGGAGGCTACGAGCAGTACTTC. It is translated as CASSFGGGYEQYF.

V and J are TRBV5-1 and TRBJ1-5; no clear D. Germline loops: CDR1 SGHRS, CDR2 YFSETQ. This CDR3 is 14 amino acids long. V lost 0 bases, J lost 1 base, and 5 bases lay in between. CDR3 residues: CASSLGPSNQPQHF. For the CDR3, the DNA is TGCGCCAGCAGCTTGGGACCGAGCAATCAGCCCCAGCATTTT.